This T cell receptor beta chain was recorded in a study of cytomegalovirus exposure and HLA in healthy donors. Whole-study context: Some 85 million unique TCRs from HLA-typed donors were held in an early data release.

Amplification used 60 Vbeta primers and 13 Jbeta primers. Method: immunoSEQ multiplex PCR; TCRdb's copy keeps in-frame clones and lacks some. The profile covers about 160,000 clones, with around four fifths appearing a single time and roughly 10% taken by the ten largest. The CDR3 loop spans 15 amino acids. CDR1 is WNHNN and CDR2 is SYGVQD in the germline V gene (reference sequence). V trimming: 3 bases; J trimming: 3 bases; junction bases outside the gene matches: 7. The rearrangement joins TRBV10-1 to TRBJ1-1; 7 nucleotides line up with TRBD1. This clonotype was sampled from a man aged 18 to 29 in good health and CMV-seropositive. Sequences were obtained from PBMCs. CDR3 DNA sequence: TGCGCCAGCAGTGATTCCGGGACAGACTACACTGAAGCTTTCTTT. Translating it yields CASSDSGTDYTEAFF.